The 29 T cell receptor beta chains below all came from one sample that was sequenced in a study of blood T cell repertoires in COVID-19. Repertoires were generated with immunoSEQ multiplex PCR, while TCRdb's copy carries only in-frame clones and drops some. The sample consists of nearly 85,000 clones, around 80% of them appearing once. The material sequenced was peripheral blood. The receptors here all came from a woman in her sixties with acute or convalescent COVID-19.

This clone was seen once. Its ends do not fully match the called genes, so a read error is possible. J is TRBJ2-2 and V is TRBV7-7; D possibly corresponds to TRBD2 (6 bases). The CDR3 totals 16 residues. Looked up from germline, CDR1 is SSHAT and CDR2 is FNYEAQ (reference sequence). The CDR3 protein is CASSPRASANTGELFF. CDR3 DNA sequence: TGTGCTAGCAGCCCGAGGGCTAGCGCTAACACCGGGGAGCTGTTTTTT. The whole variable domain, filled in from reference TRBV7-7 and TRBJ2-2, reads GAGVSQSPRYKVTKRGQDVTLRCDPISSHATLYWYQQALGQGPEFLTYFNYEAQPDKSGLPSDRFSAERPEGSISTLTIQRTEQRDSAMYRCASSPRASANTGELFFGEGSRLTVL.

The chain links TRBV11-2 to TRBJ1-5; TRBD1 matches at 8 bases. The CDR3 extends over 13 amino acids. Germline lookup yields CDR1 SGHAT and CDR2 FQNNGV. V trimming: 3 bases; J trimming: 6 bases; junction bases outside the gene matches: 1. CDR3 in amino acids: CASSLDRVQPQHF. In DNA form, the CDR3 reads TGTGCCAGCAGCTTGGACAGGGTTCAGCCCCAGCATTTT.

This chain uses TRBV12-3 or TRBV12-4 with TRBJ1-1; D gene uncertain. V was pared by 2 bases and J by 4 bases, with 8 bases between. This CDR3 is 13 amino acids long. CDR3 DNA: TGTGCCAGCAGTTTAATGGAGGGCACTGAAGCTTTCTTT. This codes for CASSLMEGTEAFF.

This sequence joins TRBV7-2 and TRBJ2-3, with a possible D match to TRBD2 (5 bases). V lost 11 bases to trimming and J lost 0 bases, with 15 bases between them. Germline values: CDR1 SGHTA, CDR2 FQGNSA. There are 14 residues in the CDR3. The CDR3: CAVRTGTSTDTQYF. The CDR3 nucleotides read TGTGCCGTACGGACTGGTACTAGCACAGATACGCAGTATTTT.

The V gene is TRBV2, the J gene TRBJ1-2; unclear D gene. The germline CDR1 and CDR2 sequences are SNHLY and FYNNEI. This CDR3 contains 13 residues. The V end lost 5 bases, the J end lost 7 bases, and 14 bases lay between the germline ends. CDR3 protein: CASSQVTGSGYTF. The DNA of the CDR3 is TGTGCCAGCAGTCAGGTCACGGGGAGTGGCTACACCTTC.

This chain links TRBV24-1 with TRBJ1-2; TRBD1 matches 8 bases. The V gene's germline CDR1 is KGHDR and CDR2 SFDVKD. V was pared by 5 bases and J by 8 bases, with 12 bases of the junction left unmatched. This CDR3 is built from 15 residues. The CDR3 nucleotides read TGTGCCACCAGTGCCCCTTCGACAGGGGATGTAGGCTACACCTTC. It codes for CATSAPSTGDVGYTF.

This chain connects TRBV11-2 to TRBJ1-1; 8 positions match TRBD1. This CDR3 has 16 amino acids. J lost 5 bases, V lost 6 bases, and 14 bases had no gene match. CDR1 is SGHAT, CDR2 FQNNGV, per germline. CDR3 residues: CASSPGGPRGLTEAFF. The CDR3, as DNA: TGTGCCAGCAGTCCGGGCGGGCCCAGGGGGCTAACTGAAGCTTTCTTT. Complete variable domain (other parts from reference TRBV11-2 and TRBJ1-1): EAGVAQSPRYKIIEKRQSVAFWCNPISGHATLYWYQQILGQGPKLLIQFQNNGVVDDSQLPKDRFSAERLKGVDSTLKIQPAKLEDSAVYLCASSPGGPRGLTEAFFGQGTRLTVV.

The genes are TRBV5-1 and TRBJ2-1, with a weak D call TRBD1 (6 bases). Looked up from germline, CDR1 is SGHRS and CDR2 is YFSETQ. Trimming took 3 bases from V and 8 from J, leaving 24 bases between them. The CDR3 sequence is 17 residues long. The CDR3 here is CASSWTQGGVASHEQFF. As DNA, the CDR3 is TGCGCCAGCAGCTGGACACAGGGTGGGGTAGCTTCGCATGAGCAGTTCTTC.

This sequence joins TRBV4-3 and TRBJ1-4, with D hard to call. From germline, CDR1 is LGHNA and CDR2 YSLEER. The CDR3 spans 15 residues. Between the trimmed V and J ends, which lost 1 base and 6 bases, there was a span of 12 bases. CDR3 in DNA: TGCGCCAGCAGCCAAGGACCCAGGCCCCATGAAAAACTGTTTTTT. Protein sequence: CASSQGPRPHEKLFF.

The J gene is TRBJ1-2, the V gene TRBV10-3; D remains unclear. This CDR3 comprises 15 residues. V was pared by 2 bases and J by 0 bases, with 10 bases between. Germline V CDR1 and CDR2: ENHRY, SYGVKD. CDR3 DNA: TGTGCCATCAGTGAGGGAGGCAGAGCTAACTATGGCTACACCTTC. It yields the protein CAISEGGRANYGYTF.

This sequence joins TRBV7-6 and TRBJ2-3; D perhaps matches TRBD2 (7 bases). This CDR3 region has 16 residues. Germline CDR1 and CDR2: SGHVS and FNYEAQ. Trimming took off 5 bases at V and 1 base at J, with 16 bases between the two ends. In DNA form, the CDR3 reads TGTGCCAGCAGCCTCCTAACGGGGGGCCGCACAGATACGCAGTATTTT. Its protein is CASSLLTGGRTDTQYF.

The chain is built from TRBV30 and TRBJ2-7; 10 bases fit TRBD2. V dropped 5 bases and J dropped 3; count of bases not matched to a gene: 16. The germline CDR1 and CDR2 sequences are GTSNPN and SVGIG (reference sequence). The CDR3 consists of 17 residues. The CDR3 here is CAWAKRSSGGLFYEQYF. DNA for the CDR3: TGTGCCTGGGCGAAGCGTTCTAGCGGGGGTCTTTTCTACGAGCAGTACTTC.

The chain has TRBV9 and TRBJ1-2; 7 bases line up with TRBD1. Germline V gene data show CDR1 as SGDLS and CDR2 as YYNGEE. Germline trimming cut 3 bases from V and 7 bases from J; bases unmatched to any gene: 6. The CDR3 contains 13 residues. As DNA, the CDR3 is TGTGCCAGCAGCGAACAGGGGCTGGCTGGCTACACCTTC. This translates into CASSEQGLAGYTF.

This clone has a handful of counts. The chain uses TRBV7-2 and TRBJ2-1; TRBD2 matches 13 bases. V lost 5 bases and J lost 0; bases outside the gene matches: 10. Germline CDR1 and CDR2: SGHTA and FQGNSA. The CDR3 contains 19 residues. CDR3 sequence: CASSPRTSGGRGSYNEQFF. CDR3 nucleotides: TGTGCCAGCAGCCCGCGGACTAGCGGGGGTAGAGGCTCCTACAATGAGCAGTTCTTC.

V usage is TRBV7-8 and J usage is TRBJ1-5, with D tentatively TRBD1 (6 bases). The length of the CDR3 is 13 residues. The germline V gene has CDR1 SGHVS and CDR2 FQNEAQ. V dropped 4 bases and J dropped 7 bases, with 11 bases sitting between them. In DNA, the CDR3 is TGTGCCAGCAGCTCCGGGACACTGCAGCCCCAGCATTTT. Translated: CASSSGTLQPQHF.

The V gene is TRBV6-1, the J gene TRBJ1-3, with D possibly matching TRBD1 (5 bases). V was trimmed by 3 bases and J by 1 base, leaving 13 bases between them. This CDR3 has 16 residues. From germline, CDR1 is MNHNS and CDR2 SASEGT. Here the CDR3 DNA reads TGTGCCAGCAGTGACGGGAGGGCAGGGTCTGGAAACACCATATATTTT. It translates to CASSDGRAGSGNTIYF.

The chain is built from TRBV9 and TRBJ2-2, with 9 bases aligning to TRBD2. The germline CDR1 and CDR2 sequences are SGDLS and YYNGEE. V lost 0 bases to trimming and J lost 1 base; unmatched junction nucleotides: 1. This CDR3 has 16 amino acids. The CDR3 here is CASSVVSGGNTGELFF. The CDR3 DNA reads as TGTGCCAGCAGCGTAGTTAGCGGGGGGAACACCGGGGAGCTGTTTTTT.

In DNA, the CDR3 is TGTGCCAGCAGCTTAGGTATATTGTACGAGCAGTACTTC. Residues: CASSLGILYEQYF. The chain links TRBV7-8 to TRBJ2-7, with D uncertain. The CDR3 runs 13 residues. Germline values: CDR1 SGHVS, CDR2 FQNEAQ. The V gene lost 1 base and the J gene lost 4 bases, with 8 bases spanning the gap.

The genes are TRBV21-1 and TRBJ2-7; the table's TRBD1 call for D was not verified on the DNA. TRBV21-1 is given as a pseudogene. CDR3 size: 15 residues. The CDR3 DNA sequence: TGTGCCAGCAGCAAAGGCCCGGGACAGTCATACGAGCAGTACTTC. This encodes CASSKGPGQSYEQYF.

This chain connects TRBV11-2 to TRBJ1-1; D is uncertain. CDR1 and CDR2 (germline): SGHAT, FQNNGV. The V end was cut by 5 bases, the J end by 5 bases, with 12 bases between. This CDR3 has 13 amino acids. CDR3 protein: CASSDQRGTEAFF. CDR3 bases: TGTGCCAGCAGCGATCAGCGTGGGACTGAAGCTTTCTTT.

This rearrangement joins TRBV9 to TRBJ2-7; 9 bases are a match to TRBD2. The V gene's germline CDR1 is SGDLS and CDR2 YYNGEE. V was pared by 3 bases and J by 3 bases, with 4 bases of the junction left unmatched. The CDR3 is 14 residues long. The DNA for the CDR3 is TGTGCCAGCAGCGCGTTTAGCGGGAGCTACGAGCAGTACTTC. Translation gives CASSAFSGSYEQYF. Together with reference TRBV9 and TRBJ2-7, the CDR3 gives the full variable domain: DSGVTQTPKHLITATGQRVTLRCSPRSGDLSVYWYQQSLDQGLQFLIQYYNGEERAKGNILERFSAQQFPDLHSELNLSSLELGDSALYFCASSAFSGSYEQYFGPGTRLTVT.

The rearrangement joins TRBV5-1 to TRBJ1-5; 8 bases agree with TRBD1. The CDR3 has 18 amino acids. In germline, CDR1 is SGHRS, CDR2 YFSETQ. With 4 bases clipped from V and 3 bases from J, the junction kept 15 bases outside the gene matches. In DNA, the CDR3 is TGCGCCAGCAGCCCCCAACCCTCAGACAGGGGTTACAATCAGCCCCAGCATTTT. Amino acid sequence: CASSPQPSDRGYNQPQHF.

This chain uses TRBV9 with TRBJ1-1; D remains ambiguous. V lost 4 bases to trimming and J lost 0 bases, with 7 bases between them. This CDR3 region has 13 residues. Per the germline V gene, CDR1 is SGDLS and CDR2 is YYNGEE. The CDR3 DNA sequence: TGTGCCAGCAGCATGGACTTGAACACTGAAGCTTTCTTT. It translates to CASSMDLNTEAFF.

The chain uses TRBV28 and TRBJ2-7, with D maybe TRBD1 (6 bases). The germline V gene has CDR1 MDHEN and CDR2 SYDVKM. The CDR3 is 15 residues long. Trimming removed 5 bases from V and 0 bases from J, with 14 bases in between. The CDR3 reads CASSGPGHVSYEQYF. DNA for the CDR3: TGTGCCAGCAGTGGACCGGGACACGTCTCCTACGAGCAGTACTTC.

This chain joins TRBV13 and TRBJ1-4; unclear D gene. Trimming cost V 5 bases and J 5 bases, with 9 bases left between them. The CDR3 is made up of 13 amino acids. CDR1 is PRHDT and CDR2 is FYEKMQ in the germline V gene (reference sequence). CDR3 DNA sequence: TGTGCCAGCAGCCTAAGACTAAATGAAAAACTGTTTTTT. Translation: CASSLRLNEKLFF.

The chain uses TRBV5-6 and TRBJ2-1; D may be TRBD2 (6 bases). In germline, CDR1 is SGHDT, CDR2 YYEEEE. The CDR3 extends over 16 amino acids. V was clipped by 0 bases and J by 0 bases, with 10 bases between them. The CDR3 region is CASSLAGGDSYNEQFF. The CDR3 nucleotides read TGTGCCAGCAGCTTGGCCGGGGGAGACTCCTACAATGAGCAGTTCTTC.

This chain connects TRBV29-1 to TRBJ1-5; TRBD1 matches at 7 bases. The J segment lost 0 bases and the V segment lost 6 bases, leaving 2 bases of the junction unmatched. There are 13 residues in the CDR3. The germline gives CDR1 SQVTM, CDR2 ANQGSEA. The CDR3 region has the DNA TGCAGCGTGGGGACAGATAGCAATCAGCCCCAGCATTTT. Translating gives CSVGTDSNQPQHF.

The V gene is TRBV20-1, the J gene TRBJ2-2, with 9 bases identical to TRBD2. The CDR3 covers 16 residues. With V trimmed by 3 bases and J by 0 bases, 5 bases remained unmatched. Germline CDR1 is DFQATT and CDR2 is SNEGSKA (reference sequence). In DNA form, the CDR3 reads TGCAGTGCTAGTTCCAGCGGGGGGACGAACACCGGGGAGCTGTTTTTT. Translated, it gives CSASSSGGTNTGELFF.

This chain links TRBV6-5 with TRBJ1-4; D gene ambiguous. CDR3 size: 14 residues. V gave up 0 bases and J gave up 3 bases, with 5 bases separating them. Germline assignment: CDR1 MNHEY and CDR2 SVGAGI. Here the CDR3 reads CASSYSPANEKLFF. The CDR3 DNA reads as TGTGCCAGCAGTTACTCCCCAGCTAATGAAAAACTGTTTTTT.